This entry lists 30 T cell receptor beta chains sequenced from one sample in a study of CD8+ T cells in alopecia areata. Treatment described: oral pan-JAK inhibitor, 5-10 mg twice daily. Extracted RNA was reverse transcribed, and the resulting cDNA served as sequencing template. The assay was immunoSEQ multiplex PCR, and TCRdb's table has in-frame clones only and misses some. Of about 180,000 clones in the sample, around 51% are singletons; the top ten hold over 9%. The specimen comprised CD8+ T cells sorted from blood, sampled at week 52, from a patient treated with tofacitinib. The receptors were gathered from a human donor with alopecia areata.

This clone has a handful of counts. V and J are TRBV27 and TRBJ2-3; either TRBD1 or TRBD2 may supply D (5 bases each). Trimming stripped 4 bases from V and 0 bases from J, with 11 bases between. CDR3 length: 15 residues. CDR1 and CDR2 (germline): MNHEY, SMNVEV (reference sequence). The CDR3 DNA follows: TGTGCCAGCAGTTCGGGGCTTAGGAGCACAGATACGCAGTATTTT. Protein: CASSSGLRSTDTQYF.

This clone was seen only a few times. V and J are TRBV9 and TRBJ1-1; no clear D gene. Germline CDR1 SGDLS, CDR2 YYNGEE. CDR3 size: 13 residues. The ends were cut back, 3 bases at V and 0 bases at J, with 6 bases in the middle. This CDR3 is CASSAGLNTEAFF. The CDR3 DNA reads as TGTGCCAGCAGCGCCGGGTTGAACACTGAAGCTTTCTTT. The whole variable domain, remainder taken from reference TRBV9 and TRBJ1-1, is DSGVTQTPKHLITATGQRVTLRCSPRSGDLSVYWYQQSLDQGLQFLIQYYNGEERAKGNILERFSAQQFPDLHSELNLSSLELGDSALYFCASSAGLNTEAFFGQGTRLTVV.

V and J are TRBV5-1 and TRBJ2-7; the match to TRBD2 covers 9 bases. The CDR3 runs 16 residues. V trimming: 4 bases; J trimming: 3 bases; junction bases outside the gene matches: 11. The V gene's germline CDR1 is SGHRS and CDR2 YFSETQ. The CDR3 spells CASSPRYGGGGYEQYF. The DNA of the CDR3 is TGCGCCAGCAGCCCCCGCTATGGCGGGGGGGGCTACGAGCAGTACTTC.

Remarks on this clone: The sample carries other DNA sequences with the same CDR3. The chain couples TRBV27 to TRBJ2-3; 12 nucleotides agree with TRBD2. CDR3 length: 16 amino acids. V dropped 4 bases and J dropped 1; count of bases not matched to a gene: 3. The germline gives CDR1 MNHEY, CDR2 SMNVEV (reference sequence). CDR3 amino acids: CASSSRLAGGTDTQYF. The DNA for the CDR3 is TGTGCCAGCAGTTCCCGACTAGCGGGGGGCACAGATACGCAGTATTTT.

J is TRBJ1-1 and V is TRBV11-2, with a possible D match to TRBD1 (6 bases). The ends were cut back, 0 bases at V and 4 bases at J, with 18 bases in the middle. Germline loops: CDR1 SGHAT, CDR2 FQNNGV. The CDR3 sequence is 17 residues long. Written as DNA, the CDR3 is TGTGCCAGCAGCTTAGATTACCACAGGGAAGGAGGCACTGAAGCTTTCTTT. It is translated as CASSLDYHREGGTEAFF.

This clone appeared a few times. The same CDR3 also results from other DNA sequences found in this sample. The genes are TRBV29-1 and TRBJ1-2; maybe TRBD1 (5 bases). CDR1 is SQVTM and CDR2 is ANQGSEA in the germline V gene. V was cut by 4 bases and J by 8 bases, with 8 bases left in between. The CDR3 runs 10 residues. The CDR3 bases are TGCAGCGTTGGGGGGGAGGGCTACACCTTC. Protein sequence: CSVGGEGYTF.

The chain couples TRBV14 to TRBJ2-7, with TRBD1 as a possible D gene (6 bases). The CDR3 extends over 14 amino acids. Germline values: CDR1 SGHDN, CDR2 FVKESK. The V gene lost 3 bases and the J gene lost 3 bases, with 12 bases spanning the gap. The CDR3 DNA reads as TGTGCCAGCAGCCAGGATGACAGGCGCTACGAGCAGTACTTC. This encodes CASSQDDRRYEQYF.

This clone was picked up a small number of times. The CDR3, as DNA: TGTGCCTGGAGGCCAGAAGGACCACCCCTCCACTTT. This translates into CAWRPEGPPLHF. The J gene is TRBJ1-6, the V gene TRBV30; D is undetermined. Germline lookup yields CDR1 GTSNPN and CDR2 SVGIG (reference sequence). Trimming took off 3 bases at V and 11 bases at J, with 11 bases between the two ends. There are 12 residues in the CDR3. The entire variable domain, with the rest obtained from reference TRBV30 and TRBJ1-6, is as follows: SQTIHQWPATLVQPVGSPLSLECTVEGTSNPNLYWYRQAAGRGLQLLFYSVGIGQISSEVPQNLSASRPQDRQFILSSKKLLLSDSGFYLCAWRPEGPPLHFGNGTRLTVT.

This chain connects TRBV14 to TRBJ2-7, with a possible D match to TRBD2 (5 bases). This CDR3 contains 15 residues. Germline assignment: CDR1 SGHDN and CDR2 FVKESK. Trimming left V 5 bases short and J 0 bases short, with 14 bases between. CDR3 sequence reads: CASSGPTGSSYEQYF. CDR3 bases: TGTGCCAGCAGCGGACCGACTGGGAGCTCCTACGAGCAGTACTTC.

This clone was recorded a few times. The chain employs TRBV6-5 and TRBJ2-1; TRBD2 is a possible D gene (5 bases). This CDR3 has 13 amino acids. V gave up 9 bases and J gave up 4 bases, with 13 bases separating them. CDR1 is MNHEY, CDR2 SVGAGI, per germline. The CDR3 DNA reads as TGTGCCAGTGGCGAGCGGAATTACAATGAGCAGTTCTTC. Its protein is CASGERNYNEQFF.

V and J are TRBV27 and TRBJ1-6; TRBD1 might be the D (5 bases). The CDR3 consists of 14 residues. V lost 3 bases and J 7 bases, leaving 10 bases between the germline ends. Per germline, CDR1 MNHEY and CDR2 SMNVEV (reference sequence). CDR3 bases: TGTGCCAGCAGTTTTGAACGGGACAATTCACCCCTCCACTTT. Protein sequence: CASSFERDNSPLHF.

The CDR3 spells CASSLGAGQGRYSKYF. The CDR3 DNA sequence: TGTGCCAGCAGCTTAGGGGCTGGACAGGGTCGGTATTCGAAGTACTTC. The chain couples TRBV7-2 to TRBJ2-7; 8 bases match TRBD1. The germline V gene has CDR1 SGHTA and CDR2 FQGNSA. J gave up 11 bases and V 1 base, and 16 bases lay outside the gene matches. The CDR3 is made up of 16 amino acids.

The chain joins TRBV15 to TRBJ2-2; D possibly matches TRBD1 or TRBD2 (5 bases each). Germline CDR1 and CDR2: LNHNV and YYDKDF (reference sequence). The CDR3 is made up of 12 amino acids. V lost 4 bases and J lost 6, with 6 bases in between. The CDR3 spells CATSTGPGELFF. As DNA, the CDR3 is TGTGCCACCAGCACGGGACCCGGGGAGCTGTTTTTT.

The chain employs TRBV7-8 and TRBJ1-2; D uncertain. Germline CDR1 is SGHVS and CDR2 is FQNEAQ. This CDR3 spans 14 amino acids. The V end lost 1 base, the J end lost 3 bases, and 9 bases lay between the germline ends. The CDR3 loop reads CASSLGEGYYGYTF. CDR3 DNA sequence: TGTGCCAGCAGCTTAGGAGAAGGGTACTATGGCTACACCTTC.

The chain employs TRBV7-9 and TRBJ2-7; 8 nucleotides match TRBD1. Germline V gives CDR1 SEHNR, CDR2 FQNEAQ (reference sequence). The CDR3 covers 13 residues. The V and J ends lost 5 bases and 3 bases, in that order; junction bases with no gene match: 3. As DNA, the CDR3 is TGTGCCAGCAGCAAACAGGGGGGCTACGAGCAGTACTTC. This codes for CASSKQGGYEQYF.

A few counts support this clone. The chain combines TRBV11-2 with TRBJ1-2; weak D call: TRBD1 (5 bases). Germline CDR1 and CDR2: SGHAT and FQNNGV. With 4 bases removed from V and 4 bases from J, the gap between germline ends came to 13 bases. CDR3 length: 14 amino acids. The CDR3 protein is CASSSSGGSYGYTF. The CDR3 DNA follows: TGTGCCAGCAGCTCGTCGGGGGGGAGCTATGGCTACACCTTC.

This sequence joins TRBV12-5 and TRBJ2-5; weak D call: TRBD1 (6 bases). This CDR3 spans 13 amino acids. The V gene's germline CDR1 is LGHNT and CDR2 FRNRAP. The V and J ends lost 7 bases and 5 bases respectively, with 14 bases between them. CDR3 in amino acids: CASAGLGAETQYF. Written as DNA, the CDR3 is TGTGCTAGTGCCGGATTGGGGGCCGAGACCCAGTACTTC.

V and J are TRBV7-2 and TRBJ1-4; 10 bases fit TRBD1. V lost 5 bases, J lost 8 bases, and 8 bases stayed unmatched. The germline V gene encodes CDR1 SGHTA and CDR2 FQGNSA. CDR3 length equals 15 residues. The CDR3 reads CASSRRTGGREKLFF. The CDR3 nucleotides are TGTGCCAGCAGCAGACGGACAGGGGGGCGAGAAAAACTGTTTTTT.

This CDR3 is CASSLGGAGELFF. DNA of the CDR3: TGTGCCAGCAGCCTAGGAGGGGCCGGGGAGCTGTTTTTT. The gene calls are TRBV7-8 and TRBJ2-2; D perhaps matches TRBD2 (6 bases). Germline V gene data show CDR1 as SGHVS and CDR2 as FQNEAQ. This CDR3 region has 13 residues. Trimming removed 5 bases at V and 6 bases at J, with 10 bases between.

The chain couples TRBV7-8 to TRBJ2-7, with D possibly TRBD2 on 5 matching bases. Trimming left V 5 bases short and J 0 bases short, with 11 bases between. The germline V gene has CDR1 SGHVS and CDR2 FQNEAQ. CDR3 size: 14 residues. CDR3 sequence (DNA): TGTGCCAGCAGCCCACCGGGGAGCTCCTACGAGCAGTACTTC. Its protein is CASSPPGSSYEQYF.

This sequence joins TRBV6-1 and TRBJ1-2; D is possibly TRBD1 (5 bases). Germline V CDR1 and CDR2: MNHNS, SASEGT. Between the trimmed V and J ends, which lost 6 bases and 7 bases, there was a span of 9 bases. This CDR3 has 11 amino acids. The CDR3 sequence is CASRGVGGYTF. CDR3 nucleotide sequence: TGTGCCAGCAGGGGGGTCGGTGGCTACACCTTC.

This chain connects TRBV6-5 to TRBJ1-5; D not resolved. CDR3 length: 13 amino acids. Per germline, CDR1 MNHEY and CDR2 SVGAGI. The V end was cut by 2 bases, the J end by 4 bases, with 6 bases between. The CDR3 reads CASSYRENQPQHF. CDR3 nucleotides: TGTGCCAGCAGTTACAGGGAAAATCAGCCCCAGCATTTT.

V is TRBV7-8 and J is TRBJ2-5; D not certain. This CDR3 region has 11 residues. In germline, CDR1 is SGHVS, CDR2 FQNEAQ. V was clipped by 5 bases and J by 2 bases, with 3 bases between them. The chain's CDR3 is CASSPQETQYF. The DNA for the CDR3 is TGTGCCAGCAGCCCACAAGAGACCCAGTACTTC.

The V call is TRBV7-2, the J call TRBJ1-1; no clear D gene. There are 16 residues in the CDR3. V shed 6 bases and J shed 0 bases, with 17 bases lying between them. From germline, CDR1 is SGHTA and CDR2 FQGNSA. CDR3 amino acids: CASRLGRLMMNTEAFF. The CDR3, as DNA: TGTGCCAGCAGACTTGGACGGTTGATGATGAACACTGAAGCTTTCTTT.

By frequency in the sample, this clone is medium-sized. The V and J genes are TRBV15 and TRBJ2-5; 12 nucleotides agree with TRBD2. The CDR3 has 15 residues. J was trimmed by 4 bases and V by 1 base; bases with no gene match: 1. Germline assignment: CDR1 LNHNV and CDR2 YYDKDF (reference sequence). CDR3 residues: CATSRASGGAETQYF. The CDR3 nucleotides read TGTGCCACCAGCAGAGCTAGCGGGGGGGCAGAGACCCAGTACTTC.

Only a few counts were recorded for this clone. This sequence joins TRBV29-1 and TRBJ1-2; D remains ambiguous. V was shortened by 4 bases and J by 4 bases, with 13 bases between the two germline ends. Germline assignment: CDR1 SQVTM and CDR2 ANQGSEA. The CDR3 contains 13 residues. The CDR3 coding sequence is TGCAGCGTTGTCCCCAGTGAGGGCTATGGCTACACCTTC. This sequence encodes CSVVPSEGYGYTF.

This clone was picked up a small number of times. The chain joins TRBV5-6 to TRBJ2-1, with D unclear. Trimming removed 0 bases from V and 8 bases from J, with 6 bases in between. The CDR3 length is 12 residues. The germline V gene encodes CDR1 SGHDT and CDR2 YYEEEE. The CDR3 nucleotides are TGTGCCAGCAGCTTGGCCATCGATGAGCAGTTCTTC. It translates to CASSLAIDEQFF.

As regards this clone: This sample also contains other DNA sequences that code for the same CDR3. V and J are TRBV20-1 and TRBJ1-1, with a possible D match to TRBD1 (5 bases). Germline lookup yields CDR1 DFQATT and CDR2 SNEGSKA (reference sequence). The V end was cut by 2 bases, the J end by 7 bases, with 5 bases between. The CDR3 is made up of 10 amino acids. In DNA form, the CDR3 reads TGCAGTGCTAGACAGGGTGAAGCTTTCTTT. Its protein product is CSARQGEAFF.

This sequence joins TRBV6-5 and TRBJ2-4; D perhaps matches TRBD1 (6 bases). V was cut by 2 bases and J by 13 bases, with 15 bases left in between. CDR1 and CDR2 from the germline V gene are MNHEY and SVGAGI. This CDR3 is built from 13 residues. The CDR3 nucleotides are TGTGCCAGCAGTTACGAGGGGGAATCCCCCCAGTACTTC. Its protein is CASSYEGESPQYF.

The chain is built from TRBV5-1 and TRBJ2-7, with D possibly matching TRBD1 (6 bases). CDR1 is SGHRS, CDR2 YFSETQ, per germline. This CDR3 is 14 amino acids long. Trimming pared 4 bases from V and 4 bases from J, leaving 15 bases between. Here the CDR3 DNA reads TGCGCCAGCAGCCTCGGACAGTATGTGTACGAGCAGTACTTC. This gives the protein CASSLGQYVYEQYF.